A single sample is the source of the 24 T cell receptor beta chains below, sequenced in a study of radiotherapy plus CTLA-4 blockade in lung cancer. The table came from immunoSEQ multiplex PCR; TCRdb's copy has only in-frame clones and leaves some out. The sample lists over 100,000 clones, 70% to 85% occurring once. Sequences were derived from peripheral blood, sampled from a patient treated with radiotherapy plus ipilimumab. These receptors originate from a human donor with non-small cell lung cancer that progressed on radiotherapy plus ipilimumab. Some clones in this sample may be carry-over from other donors' samples.

The V call is TRBV6-6, the J call TRBJ2-7, with TRBD1 identical over 8 bases. Germline CDR1 is MNHNY and CDR2 is SVGAGI (reference sequence). V shed 1 base, J shed 4 bases, and the junction held 6 bases outside the gene matches. The CDR3 totals 15 residues. The CDR3 reads CASSYYHRTGYEQYF. As DNA, the CDR3 is TGTGCCAGCAGTTACTATCACAGGACAGGGTACGAGCAGTACTTC.

This CDR3 is CASSFYSGSGGYTF. The CDR3 DNA is TGTGCCAGCAGCTTCTATTCAGGGTCAGGTGGCTACACCTTC. This chain joins TRBV5-6 and TRBJ1-2, with D perhaps matching TRBD1 (5 bases). This CDR3 is built from 14 residues. The germline V and J ends were trimmed by 2 bases and 7 bases, with 15 bases remaining between them. Germline CDR1 SGHDT, CDR2 YYEEEE.

The gene calls are TRBV19 and TRBJ2-7, with TRBD2 matching 8 bases. Germline trimming cut 2 bases from V and 5 bases from J; bases unmatched to any gene: 5. This CDR3 region has 14 residues. Germline lookup yields CDR1 LNHDA and CDR2 SQIVND (reference sequence). The CDR3 coding sequence is TGTGCCAGTAGTATATTGGGACTAGGAAACGAGCAGTACTTC. Its protein is CASSILGLGNEQYF.

The gene calls are TRBV21-1 and TRBJ2-5; the D call in the table, TRBD2, was not verified against the DNA. TRBV21-1 corresponds to a pseudogene. CDR3 length: 16 amino acids. DNA of the CDR3: TGTGCCAGCAGCCCAAGGGAGAGGACCCTCCCCGAGACCCAGTACTTC. Protein sequence: CASSPRERTLPETQYF.

This sequence joins TRBV6-5 and TRBJ2-3, with TRBD2 as a possible D gene (5 bases). Germline V gene sequence: CDR1 MNHEY, CDR2 SVGAGI. This CDR3 spans 13 amino acids. The ends were cut back, 5 bases at V and 3 bases at J, with 9 bases in the middle. This CDR3 reads CASSLPGTDTQYF. CDR3 DNA sequence: TGTGCCAGCAGTCTGCCGGGGACAGATACGCAGTATTTT.

V gene TRBV6-5 combines with J gene TRBJ1-4; D unclear. Trimming shortened V by 6 bases and J by 7 bases, and 15 bases separated the two germline ends. This CDR3 is 14 amino acids long. CDR1 and CDR2 from the germline V gene are MNHEY and SVGAGI. CDR3 bases: TGTGCCAGCAGGCGTGGCAGGTGGGCTGAAAAACTGTTTTTT. Translated: CASRRGRWAEKLFF.

The chain combines TRBV7-6 with TRBJ1-1; 10 bases agree with TRBD1. CDR1 is SGHVS, CDR2 FNYEAQ, per germline. Germline trimming cut 4 bases from V and 6 bases from J; bases unmatched to any gene: 8. The CDR3 length is 15 residues. The chain's CDR3 is CASSYRQGARSEAFF. The CDR3 DNA is TGTGCCAGCAGCTACCGACAGGGGGCTCGGTCTGAAGCTTTCTTT.

The DNA for the CDR3 is TGCGCCAGCAGCTTAGGTCCCCCGGTTGAGACCCAGTACTTC. It encodes CASSLGPPVETQYF. This sequence joins TRBV5-1 and TRBJ2-5; D gene ambiguous. Germline loops: CDR1 SGHRS, CDR2 YFSETQ. The CDR3 spans 14 residues. V lost 2 bases to trimming and J lost 5 bases, with 13 bases between them. The complete variable domain, with remaining parts taken from reference TRBV5-1 and TRBJ2-5, reads KAGVTQTPRYLIKTRGQQVTLSCSPISGHRSVSWYQQTPGQGLQFLFEYFSETQRNKGNFPGRFSGRQFSNSRSEMNVSTLELGDSALYLCASSLGPPVETQYFGPGTRLLVL.

This sequence joins TRBV18 and TRBJ2-5; possibly TRBD2 for D (6 bases). This CDR3 comprises 12 residues. The germline V gene encodes CDR1 KGHSH and CDR2 LQKENI. V was pared by 7 bases and J by 7 bases, with 13 bases between. The CDR3 nucleotides are TGTGCCAGCTGGGGGACGGAGGGGACCCAGTACTTC. Protein: CASWGTEGTQYF.

The chain recombines TRBV28 with TRBJ2-5, with a tentative D call TRBD1 (6 bases). The CDR3 totals 14 residues. Trimming stripped 6 bases from V and 1 base from J, with 12 bases between. CDR1 and CDR2 (germline): MDHEN, SYDVKM. This CDR3 reads CASSNQGGQETQYF. The CDR3 coding sequence is TGTGCCAGCAGCAATCAAGGGGGCCAAGAGACCCAGTACTTC.

The DNA for the CDR3 is TGTGCCAGCAGCGTATCGGGGGAAACCTACGAGCAGTACTTC. Translated: CASSVSGETYEQYF. The chain employs TRBV9 and TRBJ2-7; perhaps TRBD2 as D (6 bases). Germline V gene lookup returns CDR1 SGDLS and CDR2 YYNGEE. The CDR3 is made up of 14 amino acids. The germline V and J ends were trimmed by 1 base and 2 bases, with 10 bases remaining between them.

The J gene is TRBJ2-2, the V gene TRBV29-1; no reliable D call. The CDR3 sequence is 11 residues long. Germline lookup yields CDR1 SQVTM and CDR2 ANQGSEA. The CDR3 DNA sequence: TGCAGTTGCCTAATCACCGGGGAGCTGTTTTTT. Its protein product is CSCLITGELFF.

This clone was recorded only once. The chain links TRBV9 to TRBJ2-3; D is possibly TRBD1 or TRBD2 (6 bases each). Germline V gives CDR1 SGDLS, CDR2 YYNGEE. V was clipped by 0 bases and J by 1 base, with 9 bases between them. The CDR3 has 15 amino acids. The CDR3 sequence is CASSVVGGRTDTQYF. The CDR3 coding sequence is TGTGCCAGCAGCGTAGTGGGGGGCCGCACAGATACGCAGTATTTT. Complete variable domain (other parts from reference TRBV9 and TRBJ2-3): DSGVTQTPKHLITATGQRVTLRCSPRSGDLSVYWYQQSLDQGLQFLIQYYNGEERAKGNILERFSAQQFPDLHSELNLSSLELGDSALYFCASSVVGGRTDTQYFGPGTRLTVL.

CDR3: CASSLGQGSIQYF. CDR3 DNA: TGTGCCAGCAGTTTAGGACAGGGCAGCATTCAGTACTTC. The chain links TRBV6-6 to TRBJ2-4, with TRBD1 matching over 8 bases. The ends lost 4 bases at V and 9 bases at J; junction bases unmatched: 5. There are 13 residues in the CDR3. Germline CDR1 reads MNHNY; CDR2 reads SVGAGI (reference sequence).

This sequence joins TRBV11-3 and TRBJ2-2, with a possible D match to TRBD1 (5 bases). The CDR3 runs 14 residues. Trimming shortened V by 0 bases and J by 4 bases, and 6 bases separated the two germline ends. Germline CDR1 and CDR2: SGHNT and YENEEA. CDR3 loop: CASSLEGATGELFF. For the CDR3, the DNA is TGTGCCAGCAGCTTAGAAGGGGCCACCGGGGAGCTGTTTTTT. Together with reference TRBV11-3 and TRBJ2-2, the CDR3 gives the full variable domain: EAGVVQSPRYKIIEKKQPVAFWCNPISGHNTLYWYLQNLGQGPELLIRYENEEAVDDSQLPKDRFSAERLKGVDSTLKIQPAELGDSAVYLCASSLEGATGELFFGEGSRLTVL.

The CDR3 coding sequence is TGTGCCAGCAGCGTAGTTGGGGGCCAGGGGACTGAAGCTTTCTTT. Protein sequence: CASSVVGGQGTEAFF. The chain recombines TRBV9 with TRBJ1-1; D might be TRBD1 (6 bases). V lost 0 bases to trimming and J lost 5 bases, with 14 bases between them. CDR3 length: 15 residues. Germline assignment: CDR1 SGDLS and CDR2 YYNGEE.

The rearrangement uses TRBV29-1 and TRBJ2-7, with a weak D call TRBD2 (6 bases). The V and J ends lost 6 bases and 2 bases respectively, with 17 bases between them. The germline CDR1 and CDR2 sequences are SQVTM and ANQGSEA. This CDR3 contains 14 residues. CDR3 sequence (DNA): TGCAGCGTGGGAGGAGGCAGGGAACCCTACGAGCAGTACTTC. Protein sequence: CSVGGGREPYEQYF.

The V gene is TRBV5-1, the J gene TRBJ1-2, with 9 nucleotides matching TRBD1. From germline, CDR1 is SGHRS and CDR2 YFSETQ. V was pared by 0 bases and J by 4 bases, with 7 bases of the junction left unmatched. This CDR3 is 16 amino acids long. The DNA of the CDR3 is TGCGCCAGCAGCTTGGAACCGGGACAGGGATCCTATGGCTACACCTTC. Translated: CASSLEPGQGSYGYTF.

This chain links TRBV19 with TRBJ2-5, with D possibly TRBD1 on 5 matching bases. The CDR3 contains 14 residues. In germline, CDR1 is LNHDA, CDR2 SQIVND (reference sequence). The ends were cut back, 1 base at V and 6 bases at J, with 12 bases in the middle. The CDR3 loop is CASSIAGFMKTQYF. CDR3 coding DNA: TGTGCCAGTAGTATAGCAGGGTTTATGAAGACCCAGTACTTC.

In DNA form, the CDR3 reads TGTGCCAGCAGCTTACTCCTGGCCTCTGGAAACACCATATATTTT. The encoded protein is CASSLLLASGNTIYF. The rearrangement links TRBV7-2 to TRBJ1-3, with no clear D. Germline V lookup: CDR1 SGHTA, CDR2 FQGNSA. The CDR3 extends over 15 amino acids. V lost 2 bases and J lost 0, with 8 bases in between.

The chain couples TRBV10-3 to TRBJ1-2; TRBD1 might be the D (5 bases). Germline values: CDR1 ENHRY, CDR2 SYGVKD. The CDR3 is 14 residues long. The V and J ends lost 10 bases and 4 bases respectively, with 19 bases between them. CDR3 residues: CATREGIDAYGYTF. As DNA, the CDR3 is TGTGCCACCAGGGAGGGGATCGATGCCTATGGCTACACCTTC.

CDR3 nucleotides: TGCAGTGCTAGCCCCCCGGGGGGCTACACCTTC. Translated: CSASPPGGYTF. The J gene is TRBJ1-2, the V gene TRBV20-1; D ambiguous. The CDR3 runs 11 residues. Germline CDR1 and CDR2: DFQATT and SNEGSKA (reference sequence). V was cut by 3 bases and J by 8 bases, with 10 bases left in between.

The V call is TRBV7-8, the J call TRBJ1-4, with D perhaps matching TRBD1 (6 bases). Looked up from germline, CDR1 is SGHVS and CDR2 is FQNEAQ. The CDR3 sequence is 14 residues long. Trimming cost V 1 base and J 3 bases, with 6 bases left between them. This CDR3 reads CASSLGTANEKLFF. DNA for the CDR3: TGTGCCAGCAGCTTAGGGACAGCTAATGAAAAACTGTTTTTT.

The gene calls are TRBV9 and TRBJ2-2, with D uncertain. V was pared by 2 bases and J by 7 bases, with 12 bases between. CDR3 size: 14 residues. The germline V gene encodes CDR1 SGDLS and CDR2 YYNGEE. The CDR3: CASSVVTWGGELFF. CDR3 nucleotide sequence: TGTGCCAGCAGCGTCGTAACCTGGGGCGGGGAGCTGTTTTTT.